The following is a T cell receptor beta chain sequence with its context. The antigen remains unidentified. Viral peptide pool expansion of antigen-specific CD4+ T cells preceded sequencing in the ViraFEST assay. With 9 to 11 days of culture completed, CD4+ T cells were isolated. CDR1 and CDR2 (germline): LGHDT, YNNKEL (reference sequence). Trimming at V came to 2 bases and at J to 0 bases, leaving 13 bases not matched to a gene. The CDR3 is made up of 20 amino acids. Assay: immunoSEQ multiplex PCR; the TCRdb copy retains only in-frame clones and omits some. The sample includes about 22,000 clones, roughly 73% of them seen just once. The data derive from a study of vaccination effects on CD4 cells after COVID-19.

The V and J genes are TRBV3-1 (or the pseudogene TRBV3-2) and TRBJ2-4, with TRBD2 matching 10 bases. This sequence originates from a human donor who received a COVID-19 vaccine. This sample comprised CD4+ T cells from PBMCs cultured with HCoV-229E spike peptides, obtained before COVID-19 vaccination. CDR3 sequence: CASSQPPELAGSLAKNIQYF. As DNA, the CDR3 is TGTGCCAGCAGCCAACCTCCAGAACTAGCGGGAAGCCTAGCCAAAAACATTCAGTACTTC.